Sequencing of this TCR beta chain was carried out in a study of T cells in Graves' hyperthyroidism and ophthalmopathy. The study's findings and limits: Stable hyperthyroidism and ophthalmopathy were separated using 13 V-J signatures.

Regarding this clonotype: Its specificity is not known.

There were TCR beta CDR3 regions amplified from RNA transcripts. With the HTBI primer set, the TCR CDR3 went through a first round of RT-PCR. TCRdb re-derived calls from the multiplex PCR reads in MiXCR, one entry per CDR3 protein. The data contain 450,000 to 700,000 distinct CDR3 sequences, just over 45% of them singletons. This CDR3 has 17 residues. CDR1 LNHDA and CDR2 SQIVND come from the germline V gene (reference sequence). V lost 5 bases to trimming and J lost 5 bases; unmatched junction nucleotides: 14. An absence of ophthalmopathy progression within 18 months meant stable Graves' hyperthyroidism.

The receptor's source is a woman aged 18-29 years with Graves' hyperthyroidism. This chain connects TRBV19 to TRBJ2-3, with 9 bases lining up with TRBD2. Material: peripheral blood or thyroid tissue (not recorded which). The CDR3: CASSVRKVAGVRDTQYF. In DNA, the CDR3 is TGTGCCAGTAGTGTTCGGAAGGTAGCGGGAGTGCGAGATACGCAGTATTTT.